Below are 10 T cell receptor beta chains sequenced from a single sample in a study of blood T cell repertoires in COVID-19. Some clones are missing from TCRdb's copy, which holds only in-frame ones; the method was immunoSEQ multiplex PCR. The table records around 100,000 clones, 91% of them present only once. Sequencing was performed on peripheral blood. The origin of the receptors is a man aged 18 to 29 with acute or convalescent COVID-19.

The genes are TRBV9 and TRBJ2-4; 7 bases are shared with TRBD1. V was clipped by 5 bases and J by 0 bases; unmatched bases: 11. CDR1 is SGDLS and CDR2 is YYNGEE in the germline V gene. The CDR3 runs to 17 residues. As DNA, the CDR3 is TGTGCCAGCAGGGTACTTAGGGGGCCGGTAGCCAAAAACATTCAGTACTTC. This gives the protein CASRVLRGPVAKNIQYF.

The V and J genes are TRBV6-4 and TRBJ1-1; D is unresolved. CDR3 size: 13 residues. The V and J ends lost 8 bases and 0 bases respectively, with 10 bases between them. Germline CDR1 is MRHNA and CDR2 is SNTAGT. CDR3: CASSIEMNTEAFF. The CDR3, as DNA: TGTGCCAGCTCGATAGAGATGAACACTGAAGCTTTCTTT.

The CDR3 spells CASSERGQAIGGNTEAFF. DNA of the CDR3: TGTGCCAGCAGTGAAAGAGGGCAGGCCATAGGGGGGAACACTGAAGCTTTCTTT. The chain employs TRBV6-1 and TRBJ1-1; D possibly corresponds to TRBD1 (6 bases). The CDR3 is 18 amino acids. Trimming cost V 2 bases and J 1 base, with 20 bases left between them. CDR1 MNHNS and CDR2 SASEGT come from the germline V gene.

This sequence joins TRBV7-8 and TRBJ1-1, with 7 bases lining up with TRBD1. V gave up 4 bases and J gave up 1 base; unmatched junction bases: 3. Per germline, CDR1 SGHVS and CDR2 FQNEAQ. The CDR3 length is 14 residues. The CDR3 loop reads CASSSGGRNTEAFF. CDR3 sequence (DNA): TGTGCCAGCAGCTCAGGGGGACGGAACACTGAAGCTTTCTTT.

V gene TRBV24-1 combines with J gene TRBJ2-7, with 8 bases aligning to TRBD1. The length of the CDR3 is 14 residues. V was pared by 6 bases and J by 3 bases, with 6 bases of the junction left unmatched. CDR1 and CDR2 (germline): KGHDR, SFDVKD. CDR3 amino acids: CATSPGTGNYEQYF. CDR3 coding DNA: TGTGCCACCAGTCCCGGGACAGGAAACTACGAGCAGTACTTC.

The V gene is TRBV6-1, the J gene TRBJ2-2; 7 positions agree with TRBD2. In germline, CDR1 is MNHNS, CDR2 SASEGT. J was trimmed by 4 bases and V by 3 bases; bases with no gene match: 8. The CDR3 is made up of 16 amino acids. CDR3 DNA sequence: TGTGCCAGCAGTGATCCGGGACTAAAGCCCACCGGGGAGCTGTTTTTT. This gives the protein CASSDPGLKPTGELFF.

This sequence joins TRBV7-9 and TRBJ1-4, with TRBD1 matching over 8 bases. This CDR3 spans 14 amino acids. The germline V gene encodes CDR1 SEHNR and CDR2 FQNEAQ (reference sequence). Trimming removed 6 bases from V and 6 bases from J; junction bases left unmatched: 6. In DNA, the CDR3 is TGTGCCAGCAGTAAGGACAGGGCTGATGAAAAACTGTTTTTT. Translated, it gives CASSKDRADEKLFF.

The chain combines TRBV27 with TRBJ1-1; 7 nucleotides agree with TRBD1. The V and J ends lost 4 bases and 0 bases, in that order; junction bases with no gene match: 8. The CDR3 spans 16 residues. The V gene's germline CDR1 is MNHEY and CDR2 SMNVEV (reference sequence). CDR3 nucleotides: TGTGCCAGCAGTTCGGTTGGACAGGCGATGAACACTGAAGCTTTCTTT. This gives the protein CASSSVGQAMNTEAFF.

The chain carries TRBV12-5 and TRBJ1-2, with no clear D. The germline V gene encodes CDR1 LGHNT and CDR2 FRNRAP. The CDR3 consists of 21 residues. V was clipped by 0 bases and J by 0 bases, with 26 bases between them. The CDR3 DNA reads TGTGCTAGTGGTTTGGTCTTCAATGAGAACAGCCTCAACGAGCCTAACTATGGCTACACCTTC. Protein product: CASGLVFNENSLNEPNYGYTF.

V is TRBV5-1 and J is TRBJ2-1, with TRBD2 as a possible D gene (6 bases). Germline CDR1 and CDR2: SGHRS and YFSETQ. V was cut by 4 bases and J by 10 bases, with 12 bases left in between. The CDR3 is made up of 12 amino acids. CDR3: CASSHGGSEQFF. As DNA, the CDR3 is TGCGCCAGCAGCCATGGGGGGAGCGAGCAGTTCTTC.